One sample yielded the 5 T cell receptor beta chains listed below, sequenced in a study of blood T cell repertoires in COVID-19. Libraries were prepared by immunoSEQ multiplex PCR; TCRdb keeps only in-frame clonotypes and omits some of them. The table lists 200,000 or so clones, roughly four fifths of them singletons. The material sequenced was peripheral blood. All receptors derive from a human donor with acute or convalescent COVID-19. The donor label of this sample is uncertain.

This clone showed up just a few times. The DNA for the CDR3 is TGTGCCAGCAGCTCACATGGAGGACCCACCGGGGAGCTGTTTTTT. This gives the protein CASSSHGGPTGELFF. The rearrangement uses TRBV11-1 and TRBJ2-2; TRBD2 might be the D (5 bases). Germline V lookup: CDR1 SGHAT, CDR2 FQDESV (reference sequence). There are 15 residues in the CDR3. Trimming cost V 4 bases and J 4 bases, with 13 bases left between them.

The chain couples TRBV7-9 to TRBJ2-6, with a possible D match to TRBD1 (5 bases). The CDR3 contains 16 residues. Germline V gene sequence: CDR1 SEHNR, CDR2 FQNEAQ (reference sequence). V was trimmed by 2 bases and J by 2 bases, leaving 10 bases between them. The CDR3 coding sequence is TGTGCCAGCAGCTTATTTTTGACAGCTGGGGCCAACGTCCTGACTTTC. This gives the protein CASSLFLTAGANVLTF.

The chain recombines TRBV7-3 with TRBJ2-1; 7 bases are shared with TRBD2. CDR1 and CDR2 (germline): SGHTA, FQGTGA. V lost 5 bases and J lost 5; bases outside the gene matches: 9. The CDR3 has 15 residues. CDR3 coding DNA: TGTGCCAGCAGCCTTTTGGCGGGGACTAACAATGAGCAGTTCTTC. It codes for CASSLLAGTNNEQFF.

The CDR3 bases are TGTGCCCTAGGACAAGGGTTTAGGGAGACCCAGTACTTC. Its protein product is CALGQGFRETQYF. This chain links TRBV30 with TRBJ2-5, with a weak D call TRBD1 (5 bases). There are 13 residues in the CDR3. Germline V lookup: CDR1 GTSNPN, CDR2 SVGIG (reference sequence). V lost 8 bases and J 5 bases, leaving 18 bases between the germline ends.

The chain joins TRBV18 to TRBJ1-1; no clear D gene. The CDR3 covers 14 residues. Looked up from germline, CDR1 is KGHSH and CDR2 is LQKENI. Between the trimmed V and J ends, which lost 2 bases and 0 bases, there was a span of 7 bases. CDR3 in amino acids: CASSPGPMNTEAFF. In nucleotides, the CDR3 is TGTGCCAGCTCACCAGGCCCCATGAACACTGAAGCTTTCTTT.